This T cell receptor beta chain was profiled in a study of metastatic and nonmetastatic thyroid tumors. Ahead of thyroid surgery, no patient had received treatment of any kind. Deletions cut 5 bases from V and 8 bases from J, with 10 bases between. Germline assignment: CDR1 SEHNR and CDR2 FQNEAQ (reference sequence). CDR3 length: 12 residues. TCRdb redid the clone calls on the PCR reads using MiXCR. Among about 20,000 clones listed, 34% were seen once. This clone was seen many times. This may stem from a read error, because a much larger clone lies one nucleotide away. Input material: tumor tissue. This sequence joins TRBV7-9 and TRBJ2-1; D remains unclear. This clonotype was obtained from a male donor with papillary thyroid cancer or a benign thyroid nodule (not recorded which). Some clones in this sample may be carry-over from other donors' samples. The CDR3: CASSDVVDEQFF. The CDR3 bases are TGTGCCAGCAGCGACGTAGTCGATGAGCAGTTCTTC. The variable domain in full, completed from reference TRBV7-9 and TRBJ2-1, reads DTGVSQNPRHKITKRGQNVTFRCDPISEHNRLYWYRQTLGQGPEFLTYFQNEAQLEKSRLLSDRFSAERPKGSFSTLEIQRTEQGDSAMYLCASSDVVDEQFFGPGTRLTVL.